A single sample gave rise to the 10 T cell receptor beta chains below, sequenced in a study of blood T cell repertoires in COVID-19. The method was immunoSEQ multiplex PCR; TCRdb's version includes in-frame clones alone and lacks a portion of them. The sample lists roughly 230,000 clones, roughly 84% occurring once. Material: peripheral blood. The receptor set was obtained from a middle-aged man with acute or convalescent COVID-19.

The genes are TRBV6-1 and TRBJ2-3, with 14 bases that match TRBD2. V lost 1 base to trimming and J lost 0 bases; unmatched junction nucleotides: 0. The CDR3 runs to 17 residues. Germline CDR1 is MNHNS and CDR2 is SASEGT. CDR3 sequence (DNA): TGTGCCAGCAGTGAAGGGACTAGCGGGGGGAGCACAGATACGCAGTATTTT. This codes for CASSEGTSGGSTDTQYF.

The CDR3 region is CASSILQGASYEQYF. CDR3 nucleotide sequence: TGTGCCAGTAGTATTCTCCAGGGGGCCTCCTACGAGCAGTACTTC. The chain links TRBV19 to TRBJ2-7, with 8 bases aligning to TRBD1. CDR3 size: 15 residues. Germline V lookup: CDR1 LNHDA, CDR2 SQIVND (reference sequence). Trimming at V came to 3 bases and at J to 0 bases, leaving 4 bases not matched to a gene. Together with reference TRBV19 and TRBJ2-7, the CDR3 gives the full variable domain: DGGITQSPKYLFRKEGQNVTLSCEQNLNHDAMYWYRQDPGQGLRLIYYSQIVNDFQKGDIAEGYSVSREKKESFPLTVTSAQKNPTAFYLCASSILQGASYEQYFGPGTRLTVT.

The V gene is TRBV27, the J gene TRBJ2-1; 8 bases align to TRBD2. This CDR3 has 16 amino acids. Trimming at V came to 6 bases and at J to 3 bases, leaving 10 bases not matched to a gene. In germline, CDR1 is MNHEY, CDR2 SMNVEV (reference sequence). The DNA of the CDR3 is TGTGCCAGCAGCATAGAAGCCGGGACTAGCTACAATGAGCAGTTCTTC. This codes for CASSIEAGTSYNEQFF.

J is TRBJ1-6 and V is TRBV27; D ambiguous. Trimming stripped 6 bases from V and 13 bases from J, with 16 bases between. CDR3 length: 13 amino acids. CDR1 is MNHEY and CDR2 is SMNVEV in the germline V gene (reference sequence). CDR3 DNA: TGTGCCAGCAGGATCGCCAGACTCGGTCCCCTCCACTTT. Protein sequence: CASRIARLGPLHF.

The rearrangement links TRBV7-2 to TRBJ2-7; 10 nucleotides agree with TRBD1. The CDR3 totals 15 residues. CDR1 is SGHTA, CDR2 FQGNSA, per germline. V lost 0 bases to trimming and J lost 4 bases; unmatched junction nucleotides: 3. Here the CDR3 DNA reads TGTGCCAGCAGCTTAGCGGGACAGGGGTTGTACGAGCAGTACTTC. This codes for CASSLAGQGLYEQYF.

In regard to this clone: One junction end disagrees with the germline gene, perhaps due to a read error. The sample contains more than one DNA sequence encoding this CDR3. The chain uses TRBV19 and TRBJ1-3, with D possibly being TRBD1 (5 bases). From germline, CDR1 is LNHDA and CDR2 SQIVND (reference sequence). This CDR3 comprises 15 residues. The CDR3 region has the DNA TGTGCTAGTAGTAAGGGCGACAGCACTGGAAACACCATATATTTT. Protein: CASSKGDSTGNTIYF. Full variable domain (rest looked up from reference TRBV19 and TRBJ1-3): DGGITQSPKYLFRKEGQNVTLSCEQNLNHDAMYWYRQDPGQGLRLIYYSQIVNDFQKGDIAEGYSVSREKKESFPLTVTSAQKNPTAFYLCASSKGDSTGNTIYFGEGSWLTVV.

The chain employs TRBV30 and TRBJ1-1; the D gene is possibly TRBD1 (5 bases). From germline, CDR1 is GTSNPN and CDR2 SVGIG (reference sequence). The CDR3 has 13 residues. V lost 0 bases and J lost 9, with 14 bases in between. Written as DNA, the CDR3 is TGTGCCTGGAGTGTAAGGGTTCAGGGCCAAGCTTTCTTT. Protein: CAWSVRVQGQAFF.

The chain is built from TRBV4-3 and TRBJ2-1; D is ambiguous. The CDR3 loop spans 14 amino acids. Trimming cost V 1 base and J 8 bases, with 12 bases left between them. CDR1 and CDR2 (germline): LGHNA, YSLEER. The CDR3 protein is CASSQAGTLDEQFF. The DNA of the CDR3 is TGCGCCAGCAGCCAAGCGGGTACGTTGGATGAGCAGTTCTTC.

This chain links TRBV7-2 with TRBJ2-1, with 11 bases that match TRBD1. CDR1 is SGHTA and CDR2 is FQGNSA in the germline V gene. This CDR3 spans 15 amino acids. V trimming: 4 bases; J trimming: 3 bases; junction bases outside the gene matches: 2. The CDR3 reads CASSSDRGLYNEQFF. For the CDR3, the DNA is TGTGCCAGCAGCTCGGACAGGGGGCTCTACAATGAGCAGTTCTTC. Based on the CDR3 plus reference TRBV7-2 and TRBJ2-1, the full variable domain is GAGVSQSPSNKVTEKGKDVELRCDPISGHTALYWYRQSLGQGLEFLIYFQGNSAPDKSGLPSDRFSAERTGGSVSTLTIQRTQQEDSAVYLCASSSDRGLYNEQFFGPGTRLTVL.

Only one count was recorded for this clone. The chain joins TRBV7-2 to TRBJ2-3; 8 bases are shared with TRBD2. Germline lookup yields CDR1 SGHTA and CDR2 FQGNSA. The CDR3 is 17 residues long. The V gene end was trimmed by 5 bases and the J gene end by 7 bases; junction bases not matched to a gene: 17. CDR3 in DNA: TGTGCCAGCAGCCGCGGGACTAGTCCCGTCATTCCAAATACGCAGTATTTT. Its protein is CASSRGTSPVIPNTQYF.